The 10 T cell receptor beta chains given below trace back to one sample, sequenced in a study of T cells in Graves' hyperthyroidism and ophthalmopathy. RNA transcripts provided the source from which TCR beta CDR3 regions were amplified. TCR CDR3 underwent first-round RT-PCR with the HTBI primer set. TCRdb re-called the multiplex PCR reads through MiXCR, storing one row per CDR3 protein. The table records around 610,000 distinct CDR3 sequences, approximately 14% of them present only once. The sequencing sample was made of blood. These receptors were collected from a woman aged 40 to 49 with Graves' ophthalmopathy.

This clonotype was observed at least ten times. The chain joins TRBV20-1 to TRBJ2-7, with D maybe TRBD2 (7 bases). CDR1 DFQATT and CDR2 SNEGSKA come from the germline V gene (reference sequence). The CDR3 is made up of 15 amino acids. With 2 bases removed from V and 5 bases from J, the gap between germline ends came to 19 bases. The DNA for the CDR3 is TGCAGTGCTAGAATCCCCATCCGGGGGGCTGACGAGCAGTACTTC. Its translation is CSARIPIRGADEQYF.

In this sample, this clonotype turned up many times. This chain uses TRBV10-3 with TRBJ1-1; tentative D call: TRBD1 (6 bases). Per germline, CDR1 ENHRY and CDR2 SYGVKD. V was trimmed by 2 bases and J by 2 bases, leaving 12 bases between them. The CDR3 sequence is 15 residues long. The chain's CDR3 is CAISETGIGNTEAFF. The DNA of the CDR3 is TGTGCCATCAGTGAGACAGGGATAGGCAACACTGAAGCTTTCTTT.

This clonotype was seen ten or more times. The chain uses TRBV30 and TRBJ2-7, with D possibly matching TRBD1 (5 bases). The germline V gene encodes CDR1 GTSNPN and CDR2 SVGIG (reference sequence). Trimming stripped 8 bases from V and 1 base from J, with 15 bases between. The CDR3 covers 13 residues. CDR3 residues: CAADSLESYEQYF. The CDR3 region has the DNA TGTGCCGCTGACAGTCTAGAGTCCTACGAGCAGTACTTC.

This clonotype appeared a few times. The chain joins TRBV30 to TRBJ1-6, with a possible D match to TRBD1 (6 bases). The CDR3 extends over 16 amino acids. The V and J ends lost 8 bases and 0 bases respectively, with 17 bases between them. CDR1 is GTSNPN and CDR2 is SVGIG in the germline V gene (reference sequence). The CDR3 sequence: CARSTGDSSYNSPLHF. The CDR3 nucleotides read TGTGCCCGGTCGACAGGCGATAGCTCCTATAATTCACCCCTCCACTTT.

This clonotype was detected ten times or more. The chain joins TRBV29-1 to TRBJ2-7; TRBD2 is a possible D gene (5 bases). The ends were cut back, 3 bases at V and 5 bases at J, with 11 bases in the middle. The CDR3 length is 12 residues. Germline V gene sequence: CDR1 SQVTM, CDR2 ANQGSEA. The CDR3 loop is CSVEVGGDEQYF. CDR3 DNA sequence: TGCAGCGTTGAGGTAGGAGGAGACGAGCAGTACTTC.

This clonotype has a count of ten or more. The chain is built from TRBV7-2 and TRBJ2-7, with D perhaps matching TRBD1 (5 bases). V was clipped by 5 bases and J by 6 bases, with 11 bases between them. CDR3 length equals 12 residues. Per germline, CDR1 SGHTA and CDR2 FQGNSA. The CDR3: CASSPKDIEQYF. Written as DNA, the CDR3 is TGTGCCAGCAGCCCCAAGGACATCGAGCAGTACTTC. Full variable domain (remainder filled in from reference TRBV7-2 and TRBJ2-7): GAGVSQSPSNKVTEKGKDVELRCDPISGHTALYWYRQSLGQGLEFLIYFQGNSAPDKSGLPSDRFSAERTGGSVSTLTIQRTQQEDSAVYLCASSPKDIEQYFGPGTRLTVT.

At least ten counts were recorded for this clonotype. The rearrangement uses TRBV20-1 and TRBJ1-2; D might be TRBD1 (5 bases). The CDR3 is 14 residues long. Trimming shortened V by 1 base and J by 4 bases, and 13 bases separated the two germline ends. The germline CDR1 and CDR2 sequences are DFQATT and SNEGSKA (reference sequence). The CDR3 DNA is TGCAGTGCTAGAGTACAGGCCCTGAGCTATGGCTACACCTTC. This sequence encodes CSARVQALSYGYTF.

This clonotype turned up a few times. The V and J genes are TRBV6-2 or TRBV6-3 and TRBJ1-5, with 9 positions matching TRBD1. CDR1 is MNHEY, CDR2 SVGEGT, per germline. The CDR3 is made up of 20 amino acids. After removal of 5 bases from V and 0 bases from J, the junction contained 17 bases not matched to a gene. CDR3 nucleotide sequence: TGTGCCAGCAGTCCAACCCCACGGACAGGGGAGAACTATAGCAATCAGCCCCAGCATTTT. Amino acids: CASSPTPRTGENYSNQPQHF.

This clonotype was seen ten or more times. This chain uses TRBV29-1 with TRBJ2-7; 11 bases line up with TRBD1. The J segment lost 2 bases and the V segment lost 3 bases, leaving 3 bases of the junction unmatched. Germline CDR1 and CDR2: SQVTM and ANQGSEA. The CDR3 totals 14 residues. Written as DNA, the CDR3 is TGCAGCGTTGAGGGACAGGGGGGTCCCTACGAGCAGTACTTC. Protein: CSVEGQGGPYEQYF.

The CDR3 coding sequence is TGTGCCAGTAGTATATGGCTTGAAGAGACCCAGTACTTC. Residues: CASSIWLEETQYF. The chain couples TRBV12-3 or TRBV12-4 to TRBJ2-5; no clear D. The V end lost 9 bases, the J end lost 3 bases, and 14 bases lay between the germline ends. CDR3 size: 13 residues.